One T cell receptor beta chain is described in this entry. Per germline, CDR1 MNHEY and CDR2 SMNVEV (reference sequence). The V gene lost 0 bases and the J gene lost 10 bases, with 16 bases spanning the gap. The CDR3 covers 16 residues. Produced via immunoSEQ multiplex PCR; TCRdb's table is partial and in-frame only. This repertoire shows under 200,000 clones, roughly 82% found once; its top ten account for roughly 9.6%. The sample comes from a study of blood T cell repertoires in COVID-19. Study-wide background: The cDNA or gDNA used as material had been derived from T cells, B-cell-depleted T cells, or PBMCs.

Among Cohort 3 donors, those recovered had two negative PCRs, clearance, or symptom resolution. The genes are TRBV27 and TRBJ1-6, with D possibly matching TRBD1 (5 bases). The material sequenced was PBMCs or T cells enriched from blood (not recorded which). The receptor was isolated from a man in his fifties or sixties who had recovered from COVID-19. CDR3 loop: CASSLSVGALRSPLHF. The CDR3 coding sequence is TGTGCCAGCAGTTTATCGGTAGGGGCCTTACGATCACCCCTCCACTTT.